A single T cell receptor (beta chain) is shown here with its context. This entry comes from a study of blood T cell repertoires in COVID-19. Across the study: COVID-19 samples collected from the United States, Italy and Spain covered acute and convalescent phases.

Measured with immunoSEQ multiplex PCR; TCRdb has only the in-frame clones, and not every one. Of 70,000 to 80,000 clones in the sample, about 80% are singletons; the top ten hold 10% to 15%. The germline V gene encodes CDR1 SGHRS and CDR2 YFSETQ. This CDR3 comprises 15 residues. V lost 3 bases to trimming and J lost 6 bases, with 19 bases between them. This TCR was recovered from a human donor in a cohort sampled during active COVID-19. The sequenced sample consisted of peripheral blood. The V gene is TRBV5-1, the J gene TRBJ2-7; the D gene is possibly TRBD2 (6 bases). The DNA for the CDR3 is TGCGCCAGCAGCTCGACCGGGACCCTAGCGCTCGAGCAGTACTTC. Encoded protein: CASSSTGTLALEQYF.